This entry lists 14 T cell receptor beta chains sequenced from one sample in a study of blood T cells in healthy people across ages. Combining a sample-barcoded 5' primer with a J-beta primer mix, a second PCR ran for 7 to 11 cycles. TCRdb used MiXCR to reprocess the 5' RACE reads, holding one entry per CDR3 protein. This table holds about 2 million distinct CDR3 sequences, 49% found once. The sample comprised blood. These receptor sequences come from a woman in her thirties or forties in good health.

The V gene is TRBV4-3, the J gene TRBJ2-6, with unresolved D. Trimming removed 4 bases at V and 4 bases at J, with 14 bases between. The germline V gene has CDR1 LGHNA and CDR2 YSLEER. The CDR3 is 16 residues long. CDR3 nucleotide sequence: TGCGCCAGCAGCCGATGGACCGCGTCGGGGGCCAACGTCCTGACTTTC. This codes for CASSRWTASGANVLTF.

This rearrangement joins TRBV7-2 to TRBJ2-1; 7 positions match TRBD1. Germline V gives CDR1 SGHTA, CDR2 FQGNSA. The J segment lost 2 bases and the V segment lost 3 bases, leaving 10 bases of the junction unmatched. This CDR3 spans 17 amino acids. The CDR3 protein is CASSFQPSTGPYNEQFF. The CDR3 nucleotides are TGTGCCAGCAGCTTTCAACCCTCGACAGGGCCCTACAATGAGCAGTTCTTC.

This clonotype came up once. This chain connects TRBV5-1 to TRBJ2-1, with 11 bases matching TRBD2. This CDR3 has 15 amino acids. The V gene end was trimmed by 4 bases and the J gene end by 7 bases; junction bases not matched to a gene: 7. The germline gives CDR1 SGHRS, CDR2 YFSETQ. CDR3 amino acids: CASSRTSGHGNEQFF. Written as DNA, the CDR3 is TGCGCCAGCAGCCGGACTAGCGGGCATGGGAATGAGCAGTTCTTC.

Comments on this clonotype: Mismatch with germline at one junction end may stem from a read error. The rearrangement links TRBV7-2 to TRBJ2-3; D may correspond to TRBD1 or TRBD2 (6 bases each). The CDR3 is made up of 16 amino acids. Germline CDR1 and CDR2: SGHTA and FQGNSA. CDR3 bases: TGTGCCAGCGGCTTAAGAGGGGGGCAAAGCACAGATACGCAGTATTTT. Translating gives CASGLRGGQSTDTQYF. Full variable domain (outside the CDR3, taken from reference TRBV7-2 and TRBJ2-3): GAGVSQSPSNKVTEKGKDVELRCDPISGHTALYWYRQSLGQGLEFLIYFQGNSAPDKSGLPSDRFSAERTGGSVSTLTIQRTQQEDSAVYLCASGLRGGQSTDTQYFGPGTRLTVL.

The chain uses TRBV25-1 and TRBJ1-2, with D possibly TRBD1 on 6 matching bases. CDR1 and CDR2 from the germline V gene are MGHDK and SYGVNS. The V end lost 4 bases, the J end lost 2 bases, and 14 bases lay between the germline ends. There are 15 residues in the CDR3. The CDR3 is CASSGSRGANYGYTF. The CDR3 DNA reads TGTGCCAGCAGTGGATCAAGGGGGGCGAACTATGGCTACACCTTC.

This chain joins TRBV7-9 and TRBJ2-1, with 7 bases lining up with TRBD2. The J call is in doubt because the DNA end fits TRBJ2-7 better. This CDR3 has 16 residues. From germline, CDR1 is SEHNR and CDR2 FQNEAQ (reference sequence). This chain's CDR3 is CASSQPGGGSYNEQYF. CDR3 DNA sequence: TGTGCCAGCAGCCAGCCTGGGGGGGGGTCCTACAATGAGCAGTACTTC.

This chain connects TRBV4-3 to TRBJ1-6, with D possibly being TRBD1 (6 bases). Trimming removed 0 bases from V and 6 bases from J, with 18 bases in between. Per the germline V gene, CDR1 is LGHNA and CDR2 is YSLEER. The CDR3 totals 18 residues. The CDR3 region has the DNA TGCGCCAGCAGCCAAGAAATGGGACATCGGAATCCTAATTCACCCCTCCACTTT. Translating gives CASSQEMGHRNPNSPLHF.

The rearrangement uses TRBV9 and TRBJ1-1; tentative D call: TRBD1 (6 bases). The CDR3 spans 15 residues. V dropped 0 bases and J dropped 11 bases, with 20 bases sitting between them. From germline, CDR1 is SGDLS and CDR2 YYNGEE. The CDR3 coding sequence is TGTGCCAGCAGCGTAGCCACCCCGGCAGGGGTCGGGGCTTTCTTT. This encodes CASSVATPAGVGAFF. Together with reference TRBV9 and TRBJ1-1, the CDR3 gives the full variable domain: DSGVTQTPKHLITATGQRVTLRCSPRSGDLSVYWYQQSLDQGLQFLIQYYNGEERAKGNILERFSAQQFPDLHSELNLSSLELGDSALYFCASSVATPAGVGAFFGQGTRLTVV.

The V call is TRBV4-1, the J call TRBJ1-2; no clear D gene. V was cut by 4 bases and J by 2 bases, with 11 bases left in between. Germline assignment: CDR1 MGHRA and CDR2 YSYEKL. The CDR3 totals 14 residues. The CDR3 protein is CASSLHLRNYGYTF. The CDR3 nucleotides read TGCGCCAGCAGCCTCCATCTAAGAAACTATGGCTACACCTTC.

CDR3 residues: CASSYRKRGGTDTQYF. CDR3 in DNA: TGTGCCAGCAGTTACCGCAAACGGGGGGGCACAGATACGCAGTATTTT. The chain carries TRBV6-2 or TRBV6-3 and TRBJ2-3, with 7 bases matching TRBD2. Germline CDR1 is MNHEY and CDR2 is SVGEGT. Unmatched junction bases numbered 6, after V lost 2 bases and J lost 1 base. The CDR3 is 16 amino acids.

The gene calls are TRBV13 and TRBJ2-6; D is possibly TRBD1 (5 bases). The germline CDR1 and CDR2 sequences are PRHDT and FYEKMQ (reference sequence). This CDR3 region has 14 residues. V was pared by 8 bases and J by 9 bases, with 17 bases between. The CDR3 spells CASESGSRDNVLTF. CDR3 sequence (DNA): TGTGCCAGCGAATCCGGGTCCAGGGACAACGTCCTGACTTTC.

The V call is TRBV4-3, the J call TRBJ2-1; 9 bases are a match to TRBD2. J was trimmed by 9 bases and V by 3 bases; bases with no gene match: 12. Per the germline V gene, CDR1 is LGHNA and CDR2 is YSLEER. This CDR3 has 16 residues. The CDR3 bases are TGCGCCAGCAGCCAGGCTATTCCGGGACTAGCAGGTGAGCAGTTCTTC. Translated: CASSQAIPGLAGEQFF.

In the case of this clonotype: At one of its ends the junction is not consistent with the germline gene, which may arise from a read error. The chain has TRBV7-2 and TRBJ2-1; TRBD1 matches at 9 bases. The length of the CDR3 is 15 residues. Germline V CDR1 and CDR2: SGHTA, FQGNSA. The CDR3 region is CASSFSGTGYIEQFF. The CDR3 nucleotides read TGTGCCAGCAGCTTTTCCGGGACAGGGTACATTGAGCAGTTCTTC.

This clonotype was counted once. At one of its ends the junction is not consistent with the germline gene, which may arise from a read error. In DNA form, the CDR3 reads TGTGCCAGCAGTGGGGACAGAGGCACAGATACGCCGTATTTT. It translates to CASSGDRGTDTPYF. The chain joins TRBV2 to TRBJ2-3; 7 positions match TRBD1. This CDR3 region has 14 residues. Per germline, CDR1 SNHLY and CDR2 FYNNEI.